This T cell receptor (beta chain) was captured by sequencing in a study of tissue T cells after allogeneic stem cell transplantation (dated by TCRdb to about 2022). General notes on the study: The study profiled TCR beta repertoires across many tissues from research autopsies of patients with and without GVHD, plus mouse models of GVHD. On the human side, the study was prospective and observational, with no blinding or randomization.

This clone was picked up a small number of times. Which antigen it targets is not known. A much larger clone lies one base from this, so it may be a read error. Since the receptor is from a mouse, mouse gene names and germline sequences apply. The time point label corresponds to: mouse harvest day 14 after allogeneic transplant. Mouse grafts consisting of 10^7 T-cell-depleted bone marrow cells combined with 10^6 splenic CD5+ T cells were administered by tail vein injection. Mouse GVHD was modeled in a major MHC-mismatch B6 (H2b) into BALB/c (H2d) model, with tissues profiled at day 7 or 14. On day 7 or 14 post-transplant, mouse tissues and retro-orbital blood were harvested with separate sterile tools for each animal, and livers were flushed before harvest. Before genomic DNA isolation with the DNeasy Blood & Tissue Kit, mouse tissues were minced with razor blades in buffered saline. Study-wide findings and limitations: Within patients, how anatomically similar tissues were was a major factor shaping TCR repertoire composition, regardless of disease or transplant status. Which tissue TCRs were alloreactive or antigen-specific was not determined in the study, and some clones might have been persisting host cells. Sampling depth was acknowledged as a limitation, and the patient cohort was both small and clinically heterogeneous. Few T cell clones were found to be shared across patients, but shared repertoire signatures across patients were revealed in a tissue-specific fashion by motif-based clustering. In both patients and mice, T cells from blood and spleen picked up only a limited part of the TCR repertoire that was detected in tissues.

Library preparation was by the immunoSEQ multiplex PCR assay. TCRbeta CDR3 sequencing was done by Adaptive Biotechnologies at survey depth, reporting CDR3 sequences, V/J genes, productive frequency and template counts. TCR beta CDR3 regions were amplified from genomic DNA instead of RNA. On the study's bioinformatics: Pairwise repertoire overlap between tissues was quantified with Jensen-Shannon divergence, where 1 means complete divergence and 0 identical. Tissues were clustered by single-linkage agglomerative hierarchical clustering of pairwise JSD values and displayed as dendrograms. GLIPH2 was run on all patient samples with simulation_depth 1000, kmer_min_depth 3, cdr3_length_cutoff 8, keeping groups with more than two unique CDR3s. A standardized tissue-overlap score extrapolated Jaccard GLIPH-group overlap across patients to a standard repertoire size of 1000 clones. Linear mixed-effect models, with tissue included as a fixed effect and individual included as a random effect, were used to assess associations of diversity with clinical or experimental variables. Entries here come from immuneACCESS through TCRdb and include only in-frame sequences with V and J called. Some clones fail to appear in such tables; in the studies checked, an unresolved V gene covers under half of the shortfall, and the cause of the remainder is unknown. V and J calls plus clone size are reproduced from that table; the DNA served to infer D and trimming. The sample table contains a few thousand clones; only one count was recorded for about 30% of them. Around 4.3% of the sample goes to the ten largest clones.

The sequence was obtained from a female BALB/c mouse given C57BL/6 T cells with graft-versus-host disease after an allogeneic hematopoietic cell transplant. The material sequenced was skin.

CDR3 DNA, as far as it was read: TGTGCCAGCAGTCTGAACAGATATGAACAGTAC. Its translation reads: CASSLNRYEQY. The entire CDR3 protein reads CASSLNRYEQYF. Rearrangement joined TRBV26 to TRBJ2-7; no D gene can be assigned with confidence. The CDR3 extends 1 residue past the end of the read, so its final part is completed from the germline J gene. Deletion took 2 bases off V and 4 bases off J, with a span of 6 bases between the germline ends. The germline V gene (reference sequence) sets CDR1 to KGHPV and CDR2 to FQNQEV. Counted from cysteine to phenylalanine, this CDR3 has 12 amino acids. The CDR3 was read in part: 33 bases, with the frame set at base 1.